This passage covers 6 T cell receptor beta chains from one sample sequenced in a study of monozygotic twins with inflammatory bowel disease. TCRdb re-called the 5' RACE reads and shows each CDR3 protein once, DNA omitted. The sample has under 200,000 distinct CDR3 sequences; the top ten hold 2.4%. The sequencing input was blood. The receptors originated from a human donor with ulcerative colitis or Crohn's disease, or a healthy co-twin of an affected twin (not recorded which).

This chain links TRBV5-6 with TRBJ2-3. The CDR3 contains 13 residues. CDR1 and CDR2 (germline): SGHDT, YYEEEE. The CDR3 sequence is CASKSDSTDTQYF.

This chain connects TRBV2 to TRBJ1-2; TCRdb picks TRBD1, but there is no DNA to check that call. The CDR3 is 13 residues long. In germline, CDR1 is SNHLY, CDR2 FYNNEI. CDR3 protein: CASSAQTGSGYTF.

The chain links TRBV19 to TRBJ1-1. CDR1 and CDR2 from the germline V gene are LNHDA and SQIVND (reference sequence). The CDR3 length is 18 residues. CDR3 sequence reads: CASSSLGEAESMNTEAFF. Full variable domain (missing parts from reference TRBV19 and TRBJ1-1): DGGITQSPKYLFRKEGQNVTLSCEQNLNHDAMYWYRQDPGQGLRLIYYSQIVNDFQKGDIAEGYSVSREKKESFPLTVTSAQKNPTAFYLCASSSLGEAESMNTEAFFGQGTRLTVV.

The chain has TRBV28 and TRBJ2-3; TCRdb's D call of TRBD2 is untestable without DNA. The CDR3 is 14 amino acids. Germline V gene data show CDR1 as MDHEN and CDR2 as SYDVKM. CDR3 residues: CASKAEGQADTQYF.

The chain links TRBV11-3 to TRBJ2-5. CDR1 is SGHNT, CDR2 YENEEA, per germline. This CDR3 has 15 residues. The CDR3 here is CASSLRLAGHETQYF.

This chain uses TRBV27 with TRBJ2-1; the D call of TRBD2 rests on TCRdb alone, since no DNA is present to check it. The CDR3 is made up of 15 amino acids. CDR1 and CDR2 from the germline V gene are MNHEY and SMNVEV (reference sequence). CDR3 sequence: CASSPGTSGSNEQFF.